This T cell receptor beta chain is drawn from a study of shared clonotypes between healthy human individuals. Turning to the study itself: Two female and three male donors aged 18 to 49 were enrolled. Three plates were used per donor for CD4 naive, three for CD4 memory, two for CD8 naive and one for CD8 memory.

Sequenced by immunoSEQ multiplex PCR; TCRdb stores in-frame clones only, minus some. Here the sample spans 1,400,000 or so clones, roughly 98.5% being singletons. Trimming left V 4 bases short and J 0 bases short, with 13 bases between. CDR3 size: 15 residues. Germline CDR1 and CDR2: SGDLS and YYNGEE. The TCR comes from a man aged 30 to 45 in good health. J is TRBJ1-1 and V is TRBV9, with D unclear. Input material: naive CD4+ T cells sorted from blood. Subset described: CD45RA+ positively selected. CDR3 residues: CASSPLVQLNTEAFF. CDR3 sequence (DNA): TGTGCCAGCAGCCCACTCGTCCAATTGAACACTGAAGCTTTCTTT.